This T cell receptor beta chain was sequenced during a study of blood T cell repertoires in COVID-19. At the level of the study: The United States, Italy and Spain were the sources of the acute and convalescent COVID-19 samples.

In the authors' methods: From reference gene primer amplification, estimates of nucleated cell counts were derived. Only in-frame clones appear in the TCRdb table, and some are missing; sequencing was by immunoSEQ multiplex PCR. The V and J calls and clone size are taken from that table; D and trimming were inferred from the DNA. The sample lists under 170,000 clones, 84% seen once, with less than 2.5% in the top ten. The sequencing sample was made of peripheral blood. The clonotype comes from a man aged 65-85 years with acute or convalescent COVID-19.

DNA for the CDR3: TGCGCCAGCAGCCAAGATCCGAATAGCGGGATAGGCTCCGGGGAGCTGTTTTTT. Translating it yields CASSQDPNSGIGSGELFF. This rearrangement joins TRBV4-1 to TRBJ2-2; 8 bases line up with TRBD2. With V trimmed by 0 bases and J by 6 bases, 12 bases remained unmatched. The CDR3 has 18 amino acids. CDR1 and CDR2 from the germline V gene are MGHRA and YSYEKL.